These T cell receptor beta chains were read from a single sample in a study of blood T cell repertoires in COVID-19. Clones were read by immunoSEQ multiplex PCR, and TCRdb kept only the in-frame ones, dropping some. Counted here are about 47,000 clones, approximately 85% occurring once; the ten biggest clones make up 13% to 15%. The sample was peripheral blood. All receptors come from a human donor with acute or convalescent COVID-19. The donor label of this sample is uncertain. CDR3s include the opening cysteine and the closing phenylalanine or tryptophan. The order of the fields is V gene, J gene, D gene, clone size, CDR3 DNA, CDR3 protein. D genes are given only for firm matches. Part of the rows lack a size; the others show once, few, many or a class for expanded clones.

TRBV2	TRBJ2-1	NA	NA	TGTGCCAGCAGTGACAGCGGCTCCCCCCTAGTCAATGAGCAGTTCTTC	CASSDSGSPLVNEQFF
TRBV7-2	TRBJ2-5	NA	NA	TGTGCCAGCAGCGGGACTGCCTCAGAGACCCAGTACTTC	CASSGTASETQYF
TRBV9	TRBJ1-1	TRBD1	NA	TGTGCCAGCAGCCTCGGACAGGGGGGTCGCCCGAACACTGAAGCTTTCTTT	CASSLGQGGRPNTEAFF
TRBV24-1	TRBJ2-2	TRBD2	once	TGTGCCACCAGTGATCCCGGACTAGCGGGAGGTGGGGACACCGGGGAGCTGTTTTTT	CATSDPGLAGGGDTGELFF
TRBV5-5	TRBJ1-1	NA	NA	TGTGCCAGCAGCTTTGGGGGGATGGACACTGAAGCTTTCTTT	CASSFGGMDTEAFF
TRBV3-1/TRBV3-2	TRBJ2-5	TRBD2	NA	TGTGCCAGCAGCCCCCTTTTTAGCGGGCAAGAGACCCAGTACTTC	CASSPLFSGQETQYF
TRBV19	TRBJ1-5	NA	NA	TGTGCCAGACAACGGAGGCAGGTAAGCGATCAGCCCCAGCATTTT	CARQRRQVSDQPQHF
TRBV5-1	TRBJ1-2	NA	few	TGCGCCAGCAGCTATAATGACAGGTCACACGGCTACACCTTC	CASSYNDRSHGYTF
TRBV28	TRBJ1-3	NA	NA	TGTGCCAGCACTCCTACAGGGTGGAGGGGAAACACCATATATTTT	CASTPTGWRGNTIYF
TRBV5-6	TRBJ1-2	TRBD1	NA	TGTGCCAGCAGCTTCCGAACCACGGGCAGGGGGCATGGCTACACCTTC	CASSFRTTGRGHGYTF
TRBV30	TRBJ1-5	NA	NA	TGTGCCTGGAGACAATTTAGCAATCAGCCCCAGCATTTT	CAWRQFSNQPQHF
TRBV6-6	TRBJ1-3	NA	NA	TGTGCCAGCAGTTTCACCCAGGGTTCCGGGGGAAACACCATATATTTT	CASSFTQGSGGNTIYF
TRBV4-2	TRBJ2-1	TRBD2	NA	TGTGCCAGCAGCCAAGTTGGGGCCGGGACTAGCGGGAGGCCCGGGTCCTCCAATGAGCAGTTCTTC	CASSQVGAGTSGRPGSSNEQFF
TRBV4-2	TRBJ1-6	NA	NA	TGTGCCAGCAGCCAAGAACTACAGGTTCTATTTAATTCACCCCTCCACTTT	CASSQELQVLFNSPLHF
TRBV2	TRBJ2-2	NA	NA	TGTGCCACCCAGGGGCACCAGAACACCGGGGAGCTGTTTTTT	CATQGHQNTGELFF
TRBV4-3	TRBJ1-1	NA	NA	TGCGCCAGCAGCCCGCAACAAAACACTGAAGCTTTCTTT	CASSPQQNTEAFF
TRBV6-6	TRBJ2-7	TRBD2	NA	TGTGCCAGCAGCCAGCTTATACTTCGGGAGGAGGGGCAGTACTTC	CASSQLILREEGQYF